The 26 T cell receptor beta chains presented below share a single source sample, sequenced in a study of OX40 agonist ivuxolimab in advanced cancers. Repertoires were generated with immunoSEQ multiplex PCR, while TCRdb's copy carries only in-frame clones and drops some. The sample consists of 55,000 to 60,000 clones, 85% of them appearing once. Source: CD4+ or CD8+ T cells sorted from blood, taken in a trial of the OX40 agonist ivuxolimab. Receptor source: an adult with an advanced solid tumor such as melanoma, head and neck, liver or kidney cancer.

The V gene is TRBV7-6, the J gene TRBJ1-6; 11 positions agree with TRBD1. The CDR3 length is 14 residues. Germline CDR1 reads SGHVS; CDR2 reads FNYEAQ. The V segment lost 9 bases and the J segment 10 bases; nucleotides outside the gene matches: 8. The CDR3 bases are TGTGCCAGTGGGAAGGGACAGGGGGGATCACCCCTCCACTTT. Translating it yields CASGKGQGGSPLHF. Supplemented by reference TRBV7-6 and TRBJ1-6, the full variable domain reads GAGVSQSPRYKVTKRGQDVALRCDPISGHVSLYWYRQALGQGPEFLTYFNYEAQQDKSGLPNDRFSAERPEGSISTLTIQRTEQRDSAMYRCASGKGQGGSPLHFGNGTRLTVT.

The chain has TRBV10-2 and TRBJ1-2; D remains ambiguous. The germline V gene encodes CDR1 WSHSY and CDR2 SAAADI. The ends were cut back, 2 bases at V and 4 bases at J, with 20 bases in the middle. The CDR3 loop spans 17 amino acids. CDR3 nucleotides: TGCGCCAGCAGTGAGCCCGAGGCCTACGGCCAACGCTATGGCTACACCTTC. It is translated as CASSEPEAYGQRYGYTF.

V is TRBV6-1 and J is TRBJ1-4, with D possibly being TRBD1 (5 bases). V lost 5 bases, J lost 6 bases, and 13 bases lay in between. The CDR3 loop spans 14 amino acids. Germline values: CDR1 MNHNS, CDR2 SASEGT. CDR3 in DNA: TGTGCCAGCAGTAACCGACAGTACTATGAAAAACTGTTTTTT. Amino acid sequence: CASSNRQYYEKLFF.

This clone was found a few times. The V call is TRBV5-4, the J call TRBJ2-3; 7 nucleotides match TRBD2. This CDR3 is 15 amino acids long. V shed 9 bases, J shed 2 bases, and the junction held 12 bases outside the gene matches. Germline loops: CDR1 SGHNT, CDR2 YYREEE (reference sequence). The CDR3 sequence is CATLKAGYSTDTQYF. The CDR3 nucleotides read TGTGCCACCCTGAAAGCGGGGTATTCCACAGATACGCAGTATTTT.

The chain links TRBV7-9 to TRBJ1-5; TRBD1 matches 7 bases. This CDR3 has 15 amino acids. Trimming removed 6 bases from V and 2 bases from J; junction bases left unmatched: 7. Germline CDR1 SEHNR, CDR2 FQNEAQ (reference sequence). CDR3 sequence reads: CASSRDRDGNQPQHF. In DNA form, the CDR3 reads TGTGCCAGCAGTCGTGACAGGGATGGCAATCAGCCCCAGCATTTT.

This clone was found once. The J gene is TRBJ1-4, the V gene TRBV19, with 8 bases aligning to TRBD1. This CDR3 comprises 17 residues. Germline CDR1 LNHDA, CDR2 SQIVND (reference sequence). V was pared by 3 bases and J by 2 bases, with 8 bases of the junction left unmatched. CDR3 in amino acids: CASSISTGGSTNEKLFF. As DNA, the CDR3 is TGTGCCAGTAGTATCAGTACAGGGGGGAGCACTAATGAAAAACTGTTTTTT.

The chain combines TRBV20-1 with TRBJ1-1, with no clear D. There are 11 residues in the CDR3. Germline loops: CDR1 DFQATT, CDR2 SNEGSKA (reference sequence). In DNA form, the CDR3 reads TGCAGGACGCGGGGAGCAAACGGGGCTTTCTTT. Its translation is CRTRGANGAFF.

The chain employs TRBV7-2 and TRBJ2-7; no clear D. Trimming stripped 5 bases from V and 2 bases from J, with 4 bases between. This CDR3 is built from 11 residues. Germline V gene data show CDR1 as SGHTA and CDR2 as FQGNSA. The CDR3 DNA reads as TGTGCCAGCAGCCCGGCCTACGAGCAGTACTTC. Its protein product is CASSPAYEQYF.

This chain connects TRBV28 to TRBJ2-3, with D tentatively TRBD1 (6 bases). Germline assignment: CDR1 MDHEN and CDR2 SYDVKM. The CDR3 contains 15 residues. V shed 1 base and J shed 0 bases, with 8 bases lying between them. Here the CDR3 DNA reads TGTGCCAGCAGTTTATCTCAGGGGAGCACAGATACGCAGTATTTT. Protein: CASSLSQGSTDTQYF.

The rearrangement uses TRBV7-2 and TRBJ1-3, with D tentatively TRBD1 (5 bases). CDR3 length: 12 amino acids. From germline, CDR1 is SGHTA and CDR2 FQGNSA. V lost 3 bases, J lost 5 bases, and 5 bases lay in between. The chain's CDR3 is CASSLGRNTIYF. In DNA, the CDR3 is TGTGCCAGCAGCTTGGGGCGAAACACCATATATTTT.

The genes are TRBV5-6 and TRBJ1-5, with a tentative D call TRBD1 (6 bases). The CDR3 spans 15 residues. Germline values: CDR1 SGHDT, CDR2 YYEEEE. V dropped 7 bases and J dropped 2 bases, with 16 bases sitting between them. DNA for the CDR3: TGTGCCAGCCGCCTCGGGGGCGCTGGCAATCAGCCCCAGCATTTT. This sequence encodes CASRLGGAGNQPQHF. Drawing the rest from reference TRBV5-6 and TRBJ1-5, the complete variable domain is DAGVTQSPTHLIKTRGQQVTLRCSPKSGHDTVSWYQQALGQGPQFIFQYYEEEERQRGNFPDRFSGHQFPNYSSELNVNALLLGDSALYLCASRLGGAGNQPQHFGDGTRLSIL.

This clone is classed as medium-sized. DNA for the CDR3: TGTGCCAGCAGCAGGGATACGCAGTATTTT. Its protein product is CASSRDTQYF. The chain couples TRBV21-1 to TRBJ2-3. TRBV21-1 is an annotated pseudogene. This CDR3 spans 10 amino acids.

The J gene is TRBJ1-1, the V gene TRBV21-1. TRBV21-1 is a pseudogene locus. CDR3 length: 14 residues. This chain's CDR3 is CASRGPGPRTEAFF. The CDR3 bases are TGTGCCAGCAGAGGCCCAGGACCGAGGACTGAAGCTTTCTTT.

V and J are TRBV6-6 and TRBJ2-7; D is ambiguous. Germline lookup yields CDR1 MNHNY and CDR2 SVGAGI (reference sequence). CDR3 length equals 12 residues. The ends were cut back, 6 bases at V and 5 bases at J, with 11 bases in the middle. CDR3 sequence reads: CASRNPDDEQYF. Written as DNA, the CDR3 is TGTGCCAGCAGGAACCCTGACGACGAGCAGTACTTC.

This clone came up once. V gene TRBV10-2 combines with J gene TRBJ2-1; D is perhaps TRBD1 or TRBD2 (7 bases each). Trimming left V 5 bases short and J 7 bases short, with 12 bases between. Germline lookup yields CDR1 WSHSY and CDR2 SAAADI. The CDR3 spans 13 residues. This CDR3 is CASSPQGGNEQFF. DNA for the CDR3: TGCGCCAGCAGTCCCCAGGGGGGGAATGAGCAGTTCTTC.

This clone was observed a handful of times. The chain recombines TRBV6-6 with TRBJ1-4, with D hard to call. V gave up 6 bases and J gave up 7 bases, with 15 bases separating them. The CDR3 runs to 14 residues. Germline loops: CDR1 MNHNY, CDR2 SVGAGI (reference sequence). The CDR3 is CASSHGVNSEKLFF. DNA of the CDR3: TGTGCCAGCAGCCATGGGGTCAACTCTGAAAAACTGTTTTTT.

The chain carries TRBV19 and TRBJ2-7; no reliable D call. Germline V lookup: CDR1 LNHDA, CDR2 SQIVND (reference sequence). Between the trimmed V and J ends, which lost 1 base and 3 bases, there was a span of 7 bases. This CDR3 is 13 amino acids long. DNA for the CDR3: TGTGCCAGTAGTATAGGGTCCCACTACGAGCAGTACTTC. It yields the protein CASSIGSHYEQYF.

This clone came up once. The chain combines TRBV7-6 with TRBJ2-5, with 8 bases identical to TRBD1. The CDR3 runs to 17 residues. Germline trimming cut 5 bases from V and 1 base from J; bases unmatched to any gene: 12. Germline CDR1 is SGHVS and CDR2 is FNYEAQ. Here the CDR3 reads CASSPTLRTGTQETQYF. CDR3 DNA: TGTGCCAGCAGCCCAACTCTGCGGACAGGGACCCAAGAGACCCAGTACTTC.

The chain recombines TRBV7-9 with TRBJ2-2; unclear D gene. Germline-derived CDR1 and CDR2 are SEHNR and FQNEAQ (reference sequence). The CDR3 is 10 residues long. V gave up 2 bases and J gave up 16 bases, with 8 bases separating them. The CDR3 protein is CASSLKPRFF. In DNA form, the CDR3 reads TGTGCCAGCAGCTTAAAGCCCCGGTTTTTT.

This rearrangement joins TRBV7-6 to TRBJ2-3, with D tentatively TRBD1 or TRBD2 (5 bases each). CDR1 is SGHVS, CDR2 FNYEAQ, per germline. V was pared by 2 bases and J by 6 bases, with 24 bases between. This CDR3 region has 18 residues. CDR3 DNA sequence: TGTGCCAGCAGCTTATCGGTAGCGATTGGGGCTACGCACGATACGCAGTATTTT. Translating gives CASSLSVAIGATHDTQYF.

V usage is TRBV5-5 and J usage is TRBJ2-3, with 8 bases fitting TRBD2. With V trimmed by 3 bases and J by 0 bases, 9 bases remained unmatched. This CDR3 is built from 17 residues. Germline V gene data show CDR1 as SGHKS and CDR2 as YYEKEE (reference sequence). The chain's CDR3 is CASSWRWTSSSTDTQYF. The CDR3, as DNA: TGTGCCAGCAGCTGGCGGTGGACTAGCAGTAGCACAGATACGCAGTATTTT.

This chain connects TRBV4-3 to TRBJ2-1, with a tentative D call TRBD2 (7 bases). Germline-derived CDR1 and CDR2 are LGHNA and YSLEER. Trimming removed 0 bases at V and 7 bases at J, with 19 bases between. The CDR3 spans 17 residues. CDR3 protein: CASSQDRTGGPWNEQFF. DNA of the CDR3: TGCGCCAGCAGCCAAGACCGAACGGGGGGCCCTTGGAATGAGCAGTTCTTC.

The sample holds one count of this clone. CDR3 amino acids: CASSPIFATRRGTDTQYF. The DNA for the CDR3 is TGCGCCAGCAGCCCTATATTCGCGACCAGGCGGGGCACAGATACGCAGTATTTT. The rearrangement joins TRBV4-1 to TRBJ2-3, with D tentatively TRBD2 (5 bases). The CDR3 contains 18 residues. V was shortened by 4 bases and J by 1 base, with 21 bases between the two germline ends. Germline assignment: CDR1 MGHRA and CDR2 YSYEKL.

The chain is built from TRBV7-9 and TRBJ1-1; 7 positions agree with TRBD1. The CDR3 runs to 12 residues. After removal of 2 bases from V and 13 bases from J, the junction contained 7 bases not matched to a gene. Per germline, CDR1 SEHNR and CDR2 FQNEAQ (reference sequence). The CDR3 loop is CASSLSEQGGFF. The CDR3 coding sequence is TGTGCCAGCAGCTTATCAGAGCAGGGGGGTTTCTTT.

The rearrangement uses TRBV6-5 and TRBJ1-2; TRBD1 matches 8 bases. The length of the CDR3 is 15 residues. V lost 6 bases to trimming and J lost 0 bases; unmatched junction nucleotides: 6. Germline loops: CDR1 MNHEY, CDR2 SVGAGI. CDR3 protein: CASRGDRGPNYGYTF. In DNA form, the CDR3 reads TGTGCCAGCAGGGGCGACAGGGGACCTAACTATGGCTACACCTTC.

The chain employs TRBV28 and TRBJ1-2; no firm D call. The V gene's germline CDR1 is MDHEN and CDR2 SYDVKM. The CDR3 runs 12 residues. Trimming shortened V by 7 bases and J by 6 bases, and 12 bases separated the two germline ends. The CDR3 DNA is TGTGCCAGCAAGGGTGAAGTAGATGGCTACACCTTC. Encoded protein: CASKGEVDGYTF.